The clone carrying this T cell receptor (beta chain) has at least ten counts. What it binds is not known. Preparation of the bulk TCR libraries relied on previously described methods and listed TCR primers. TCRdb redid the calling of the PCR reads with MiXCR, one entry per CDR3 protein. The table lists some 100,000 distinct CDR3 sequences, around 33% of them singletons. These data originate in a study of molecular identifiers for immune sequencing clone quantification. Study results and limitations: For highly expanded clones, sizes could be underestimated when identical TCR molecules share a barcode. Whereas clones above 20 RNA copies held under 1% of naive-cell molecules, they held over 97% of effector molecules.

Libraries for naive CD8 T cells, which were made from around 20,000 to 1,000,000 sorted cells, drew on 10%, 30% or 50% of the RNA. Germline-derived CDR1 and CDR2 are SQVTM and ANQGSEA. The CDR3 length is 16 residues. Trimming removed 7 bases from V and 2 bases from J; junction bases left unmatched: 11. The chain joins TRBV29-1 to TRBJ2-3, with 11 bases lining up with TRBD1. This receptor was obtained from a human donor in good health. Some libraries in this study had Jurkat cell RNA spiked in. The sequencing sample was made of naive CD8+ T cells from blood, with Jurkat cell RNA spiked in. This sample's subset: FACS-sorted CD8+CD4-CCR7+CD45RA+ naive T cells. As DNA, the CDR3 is TGCAGCGCCCGCCCCGGACAGGGGGCTTTCACAGATACGCAGTATTTT. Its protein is CSARPGQGAFTDTQYF.